What follows is one T cell receptor beta chain and its context. Its antigen remains unidentified. CDR3 length: 16 residues. The germline V gene has CDR1 LGHDT and CDR2 YNNKEL (reference sequence). V shed 4 bases, J shed 7 bases, and the junction held 15 bases outside the gene matches. The data originate from a study of T cell repertoires in cytomegalovirus infection. TCRdb processed the reads anew with MiXCR; each CDR3 protein has one entry. The sample includes about 100,000 distinct CDR3 sequences, roughly 39% of them seen just once. The receptor's source is a human donor in good health (CMV status not recorded). Some clones in this sample may be carry-over from other donors' samples. This rearrangement joins TRBV3-1 to TRBJ1-1, with 7 bases lining up with TRBD1. This sample comprised CD8+ T cells from cultured PBMCs, obtained from culture after CMV antigen stimulation. The CDR3 region is CASSPGQVKSLGEAFF. The CDR3 coding sequence is TGTGCCAGCAGCCCAGGACAGGTGAAATCTCTGGGTGAAGCTTTCTTT. Full variable domain (rest looked up from reference TRBV3-1 and TRBJ1-1): DTAVSQTPKYLVTQMGNDKSIKCEQNLGHDTMYWYKQDSKKFLKIMFSYNNKELIINETVPNRFSPKSPDKAHLNLHINSLELGDSAVYFCASSPGQVKSLGEAFFGQGTRLTVV.